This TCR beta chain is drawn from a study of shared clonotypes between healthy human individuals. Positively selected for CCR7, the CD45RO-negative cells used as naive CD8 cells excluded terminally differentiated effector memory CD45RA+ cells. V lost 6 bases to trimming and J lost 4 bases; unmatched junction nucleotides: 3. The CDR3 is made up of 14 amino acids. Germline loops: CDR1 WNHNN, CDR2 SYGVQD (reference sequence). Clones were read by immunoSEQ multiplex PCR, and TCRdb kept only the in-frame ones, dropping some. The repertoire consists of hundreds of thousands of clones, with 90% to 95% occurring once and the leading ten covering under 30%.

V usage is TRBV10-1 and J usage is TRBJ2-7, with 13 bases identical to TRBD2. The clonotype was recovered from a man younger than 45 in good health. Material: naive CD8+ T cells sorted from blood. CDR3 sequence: CASSVLAGGYEQYF. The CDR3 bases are TGCGCCAGCAGCGTACTAGCGGGAGGGTACGAGCAGTACTTC.